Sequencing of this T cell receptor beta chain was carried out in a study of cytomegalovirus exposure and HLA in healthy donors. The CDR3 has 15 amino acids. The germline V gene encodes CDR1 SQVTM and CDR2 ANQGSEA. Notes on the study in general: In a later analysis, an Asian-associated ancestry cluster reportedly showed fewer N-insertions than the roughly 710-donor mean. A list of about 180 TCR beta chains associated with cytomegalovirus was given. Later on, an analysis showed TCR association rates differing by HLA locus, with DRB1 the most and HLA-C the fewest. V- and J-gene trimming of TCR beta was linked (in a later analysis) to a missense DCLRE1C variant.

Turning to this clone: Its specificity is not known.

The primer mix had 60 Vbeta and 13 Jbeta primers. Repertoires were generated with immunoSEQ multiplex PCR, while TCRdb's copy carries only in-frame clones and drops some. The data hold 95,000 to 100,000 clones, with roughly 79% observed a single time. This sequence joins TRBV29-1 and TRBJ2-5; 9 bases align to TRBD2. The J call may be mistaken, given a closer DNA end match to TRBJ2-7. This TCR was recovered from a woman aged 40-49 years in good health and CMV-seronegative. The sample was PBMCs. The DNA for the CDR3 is TGCAGCGTTGAGTTGGCTAGCGGGACTCCCTACGAGCAGTACTTC. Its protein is CSVELASGTPYEQYF.